This TCR beta chain derives from a study of patients and donors after allogeneic stem cell transplantation. Via MiXCR, TCRdb re-called the RT-PCR reads, giving one row per CDR3 protein. The table includes over 150,000 distinct CDR3 sequences, 41% detected once. The clonotype was recovered from a human donor who was either an allogeneic HSCT recipient or a stem cell or donor lymphocyte infusion donor (not recorded which). It is not recorded whose cells these are; they may come from a transplant donor. Sequenced material: blood, either unsorted or a sorted T cell fraction (not recorded which).

The CDR3 bases are TGTGCCAGCAGCTTAGTGGGTGCTGAAGCTTTCTTT. Its translation: CASSLVGAEAFF. V usage is TRBV11-2 and J usage is TRBJ1-1; D is unresolved. The CDR3 has 12 amino acids. The germline gives CDR1 SGHAT, CDR2 FQNNGV. The V gene lost 1 base and the J gene lost 6 bases, with 6 bases spanning the gap.